This T cell receptor (beta chain) was retrieved from a study of blood T cells in healthy people across ages. Findings of the study overall: Aged donors had fewer naive CD4+ cells and lower diversity than long-lived donors.

For the second PCR, which ran for about 7 to 11 cycles, a sample-barcoded 5' primer and a J-beta primer mix were used. TCRdb reprocessed the 5' RACE reads via MiXCR and lists one record per CDR3 protein. The sample yields 850,000 to 1,300,000 distinct CDR3 sequences, 45% seen once. The CDR3 has 16 amino acids. The V gene's germline CDR1 is MDHEN and CDR2 SYDVKM. The V end lost 6 bases, the J end lost 9 bases, and 23 bases lay between the germline ends. As to this clonotype: What it binds is unknown.

V and J are TRBV28 and TRBJ1-4; perhaps TRBD1 as D (6 bases). The sequenced sample was blood. This TCR was recovered from a woman aged 55-75 years in good health. In nucleotides, the CDR3 is TGTGCCAGCAGGGAGGGGGGAGAGGGACATATGAAAAAACTGTTTTTT. It is translated as CASREGGEGHMKKLFF. Together with reference TRBV28 and TRBJ1-4, the CDR3 gives the full variable domain: DVKVTQSSRYLVKRTGEKVFLECVQDMDHENMFWYRQDPGLGLRLIYFSYDVKMKEKGDIPEGYSVSREKKERFSLILESASTNQTSMYLCASREGGEGHMKKLFFGSGTQLSVL.